Listed here are 6 T cell receptor beta chains from one sample, sequenced in a study of spatial heterogeneity in lung cancer. TCRdb ran MiXCR on the 5' RACE reads and lists one entry per CDR3 protein. Of tens of thousands of distinct CDR3 sequences detected, 8% to 13% appear once; the ten largest clones hold under 30%. Time point defined: blood at routine non-recurrence follow-up after resection. This material consisted of PBMCs, taken at follow-up. These receptors came from a female donor with early-stage non-small cell lung cancer.

This clonotype was counted only a few times. The rearrangement joins TRBV20-1 to TRBJ1-1, with 8 bases aligning to TRBD1. V dropped 4 bases and J dropped 1; count of bases not matched to a gene: 2. The CDR3 length is 13 residues. Germline lookup yields CDR1 DFQATT and CDR2 SNEGSKA (reference sequence). CDR3: CSANRGRNTEAFF. The CDR3 coding sequence is TGCAGTGCTAACAGGGGGAGGAACACTGAAGCTTTCTTT.

In its sample, this clonotype was seen many times. V usage is TRBV12-3 or TRBV12-4 and J usage is TRBJ2-1; D remains unclear. The V end was cut by 1 base, the J end by 5 bases, with 9 bases between. The CDR3 spans 14 residues. The CDR3 is CASSLGTIHNEQFF. CDR3 nucleotide sequence: TGTGCCAGCAGTTTAGGGACCATTCACAATGAGCAGTTCTTC.

This clonotype showed up just a few times. The V call is TRBV6-1, the J call TRBJ2-3; possibly TRBD1 for D (6 bases). CDR1 is MNHNS and CDR2 is SASEGT in the germline V gene. The CDR3 spans 13 residues. Trimming shortened V by 4 bases and J by 5 bases, and 10 bases separated the two germline ends. The CDR3 sequence is CASSVQTGDTQYF. The CDR3 DNA follows: TGTGCCAGCAGTGTACAGACAGGAGATACGCAGTATTTT.

This clonotype was found a few times. V usage is TRBV7-9 and J usage is TRBJ1-5; D gene uncertain. Germline CDR1 is SEHNR and CDR2 is FQNEAQ (reference sequence). Trimming pared 4 bases from V and 9 bases from J, leaving 7 bases between. This CDR3 comprises 11 residues. CDR3 in DNA: TGTGCCAGCAGCTCAGAGGGGCCCCAGCATTTT. It encodes CASSSEGPQHF.

This clonotype came up many times. The CDR3: CSVGDTGELFF. The CDR3 DNA reads as TGCAGCGTTGGCGACACCGGGGAGCTGTTTTTT. The chain links TRBV29-1 to TRBJ2-2; D unclear. V was clipped by 4 bases and J by 3 bases, with 3 bases between them. Per germline, CDR1 SQVTM and CDR2 ANQGSEA. This CDR3 is built from 11 residues.

V and J are TRBV6-5 and TRBJ2-3; D is possibly TRBD1 or TRBD2 (5 bases each). Germline V gene data show CDR1 as MNHEY and CDR2 as SVGAGI. This CDR3 contains 17 residues. V was shortened by 6 bases and J by 0 bases, with 19 bases between the two germline ends. The CDR3 spells CASRPPAVGRSTDTQYF. As DNA, the CDR3 is TGTGCCAGCAGACCCCCAGCGGTGGGGCGTAGCACAGATACGCAGTATTTT.